A selection of T cell receptor beta chains follows, all from one sample in a study of blood T cell repertoires in COVID-19. Here immunoSEQ multiplex PCR was the method, and the copy in TCRdb shows in-frame clones only, minus some. The profile shows around 68,000 clones, approximately 82% of them singletons. The sample consisted of peripheral blood. Receptors were obtained from a man older than 75 with active COVID-19. Each CDR3 is given with its conserved first and last residue. A D gene is named only where the DNA matches it firmly. Clone sizes are given selectively: once, few, many, or a class where the clone is expanded.

j_call clone_size d_call v_call cdr3_length cdr3_aa cdr3_nt
TRBJ2-7 - TRBD1 TRBV5-4 15 CASSLSGTGSNEQYF TGTGCCAGCAGCTTGTCCGGGACAGGGAGCAACGAGCAGTACTTC
TRBJ2-7 - - TRBV30 12 CAWSVLSGEQYF TGTGCCTGGAGTGTATTAAGCGGCGAGCAGTACTTC
TRBJ2-4 - TRBD2 TRBV19 18 CASSLRLAGGLAKNIQYF TGTGCCAGTAGTCTCCGACTAGCGGGGGGGCTGGCCAAAAACATTCAGTACTTC
TRBJ2-3 - TRBD2 TRBV24-1 15 CAIGGTGFGTDTQYF TGTGCCATCGGGGGGACGGGTTTCGGCACAGATACGCAGTATTTT
TRBJ2-5 - TRBD1 TRBV7-9 15 CASSLTGTGQETQYF TGTGCCAGCAGCCTTACCGGGACAGGGCAAGAGACCCAGTACTTC
TRBJ2-1 - - TRBV6-5 12 CASNWGRDEQFF TGTGCCAGCAATTGGGGGCGGGATGAGCAGTTCTTC
TRBJ2-5 - - TRBV6-6 16 CASSYSTQGGQETQYF TGTGCCAGCAGTTACTCGACCCAGGGGGGTCAAGAGACCCAGTACTTC
TRBJ1-5 - - TRBV6-4 15 CASSEGPGDNQPQHF TGTGCCAGCAGTGAAGGACCCGGGGATAATCAGCCCCAGCATTTT
TRBJ1-2 few TRBD1 TRBV7-2 14 CASSQTGSNYGYTF TGTGCCAGCAGCCAGACAGGGTCTAACTATGGCTACACCTTC
TRBJ1-1 few - TRBV3-1/TRBV3-2 11 CASRGSAEAFF TGTGCCAGCAGGGGGAGCGCTGAAGCTTTCTTT
TRBJ2-5 - - TRBV3-1/TRBV3-2 16 CASSRAGSGGQETQYF TGTGCCAGCAGCCGAGCAGGTAGCGGAGGTCAAGAGACCCAGTACTTC
TRBJ1-1 - - TRBV5-5 11 CASSREDEAFF TGTGCCAGCAGTAGGGAGGATGAAGCTTTCTTT
TRBJ2-7 - TRBD1 TRBV6-5 16 CASSYRDRSSSYEQYF TGTGCCAGCAGTTACCGGGACAGGTCCAGCTCCTACGAGCAGTACTTC
TRBJ2-7 - TRBD2 TRBV24-1 15 CATSDPARGSHEQYF TGTGCCACCAGTGATCCCGCCCGCGGGAGTCACGAGCAGTACTTC
TRBJ2-7 - TRBD1 TRBV6-2/TRBV6-3 16 CASSDPRDRGNYEQYF TGTGCCAGCAGTGACCCGCGGGACAGGGGAAACTACGAGCAGTACTTC
TRBJ2-3 - TRBD2 TRBV19 14 CASGRGRALNTQYF TGTGCCAGTGGTAGAGGGAGGGCGTTAAATACGCAGTATTTT